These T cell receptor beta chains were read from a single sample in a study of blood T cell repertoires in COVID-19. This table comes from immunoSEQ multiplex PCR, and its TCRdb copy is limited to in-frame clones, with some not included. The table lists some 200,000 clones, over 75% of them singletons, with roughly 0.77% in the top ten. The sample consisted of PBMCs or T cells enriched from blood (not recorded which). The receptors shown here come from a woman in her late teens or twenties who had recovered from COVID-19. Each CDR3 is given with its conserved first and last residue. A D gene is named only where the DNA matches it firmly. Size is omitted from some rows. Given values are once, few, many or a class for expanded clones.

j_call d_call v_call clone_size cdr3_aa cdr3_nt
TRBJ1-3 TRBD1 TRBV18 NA CASSPEGQGGGNTIYF TGTGCCAGCTCACCAGAGGGACAGGGAGGAGGAAACACCATATATTTT
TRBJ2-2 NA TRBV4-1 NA CASSHGVNTGELFF TGCGCCAGCAGCCACGGAGTCAACACCGGGGAGCTGTTTTTT
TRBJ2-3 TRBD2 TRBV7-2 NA CASSLGLAGPDTQYF TGTGCCAGCAGCTTAGGTCTAGCGGGACCAGATACGCAGTATTTT
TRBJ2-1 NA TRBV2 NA CASSESGARYNEQFF TGTGCCAGCAGTGAGTCGGGAGCGCGATACAATGAGCAGTTCTTC
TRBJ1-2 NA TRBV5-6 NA CASSLSQGFYNYGYTF TGTGCCAGCAGCTTATCACAGGGATTCTACAACTATGGCTACACCTTC
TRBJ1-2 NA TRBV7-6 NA CASSLANGDTF TGTGCCAGCAGCTTAGCGAACGGAGACACCTTC
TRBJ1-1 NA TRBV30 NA CAWSTWGANTEAFF TGTGCCTGGAGTACATGGGGAGCGAACACTGAAGCTTTCTTT
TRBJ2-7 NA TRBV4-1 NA CASSLRDEQYF TGCGCCAGCAGCCTGAGAGACGAGCAGTACTTC
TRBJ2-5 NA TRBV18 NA CASSPASLRQETQYF TGTGCCAGCTCACCGGCGTCGTTGAGGCAAGAGACCCAGTACTTC
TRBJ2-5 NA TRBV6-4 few CASSPTGTEQTQYF TGTGCCAGCAGCCCGACAGGGACTGAACAGACCCAGTACTTC
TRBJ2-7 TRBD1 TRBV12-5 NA CASGWETGIAYEQYF TGTGCTAGTGGTTGGGAGACAGGGATTGCCTACGAGCAGTACTTC
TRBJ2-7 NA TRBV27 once CASSLPHPWGRESGEQYF TGTGCCAGCAGTTTACCCCATCCCTGGGGGCGGGAGAGCGGCGAGCAGTACTTC
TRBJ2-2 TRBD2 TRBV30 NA CAWSTGLAGTGELFF TGTGCCTGGAGTACGGGACTAGCCGGCACCGGGGAGCTGTTTTTT
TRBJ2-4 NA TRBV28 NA CASSFLQGGWNIQYF TGTGCCAGCAGTTTCTTACAGGGGGGGTGGAACATTCAGTACTTC
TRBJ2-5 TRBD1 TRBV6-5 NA CASSLNRGLGEETQYF TGTGCCAGCAGTTTGAACAGGGGGCTGGGGGAAGAGACCCAGTACTTC
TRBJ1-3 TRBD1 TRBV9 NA CASETGSGSGNTIYF TGTGCCAGCGAGACAGGGTCCGGCTCTGGAAACACCATATATTTT
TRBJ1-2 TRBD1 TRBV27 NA CASSENDAGTEGYTF TGTGCCAGCAGTGAGAACGATGCCGGGACAGAGGGCTACACCTTC
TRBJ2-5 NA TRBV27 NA CASSFLRGETQYF TGTGCCAGCAGTTTCCTTCGGGGGGAGACCCAGTACTTC